This entry lists 24 T cell receptor beta chains sequenced from one sample in a study of T cell clonality in common variable immunodeficiency. Assay used: immunoSEQ multiplex PCR; TCRdb lists only in-frame clones, some missing. This sample carries about 16,000 clones, none of them present only once. Notes on the study in general: In common variable immunodeficiency, TCR beta chains reportedly carried fewer deletions and N-nucleotide insertions.

For these TCRs, the target antigens are not known. The sequenced material came from peripheral blood mononuclear cells. These receptors originate from a human donor with common variable immunodeficiency.

This clone was seen many times. Sequencing ends 3 residues short of the CDR3 end; the germline J gene provides the rest. The rearrangement uses TRBV6-2 or TRBV6-3 and TRBJ2-1; the match to TRBD2 covers 12 bases. Trimming at V came to 2 bases and at J to 6 bases, leaving 5 bases not matched to a gene. Germline V gene lookup returns CDR1 MNHEY and CDR2 SVGEGT. CDR3 length equals 16 residues. The sequenced part of the CDR3 DNA is TGTGCCAGCAGTTACCTACTAGCGGGAGGACTCAATGAG. Translated: CASSYLLAGGLNE. In full, the CDR3 is CASSYLLAGGLNEQFF.

About this clone: The CDR3 end lies 3 residues beyond the end of the read and is filled in from the germline J gene. This chain connects TRBV6-1 to TRBJ2-3; 7 nucleotides line up with TRBD2. The CDR3 extends over 15 amino acids. Germline CDR1 reads MNHNS; CDR2 reads SASEGT. With 3 bases clipped from V and 5 bases from J, the junction kept 8 bases outside the gene matches. CDR3 region: CASSDNSGYLDTQYF. CDR3 bases read: TGTGCCAGCAGTGATAATAGCGGGTATTTAGATACG.

To note about this clone: The read falls 3 residues short of the CDR3 end, and the missing part is taken from the germline J gene. The V gene is TRBV5-6, the J gene TRBJ2-7, with 8 bases fitting TRBD1. Trimming took 4 bases from V and 6 from J; bases not matched to a gene: 9. Germline CDR1 is SGHDT and CDR2 is YYEEEE. The length of the CDR3 is 14 residues. The CDR3 protein is CASSKTGEIGEQYF. The DNA read from the CDR3 is TGTGCCAGCAGCAAGACAGGGGAGATTGGCGAG.

Of note for this clone: The read falls 3 residues short of the CDR3 end, and the missing part is taken from the germline J gene. The chain is built from TRBV7-6 and TRBJ2-1, with D perhaps TRBD1 (6 bases). With 4 bases removed from V and 8 bases from J, the gap between germline ends came to 15 bases. Germline V gene data show CDR1 as SGHVS and CDR2 as FNYEAQ. The CDR3 is 14 amino acids. The CDR3 bases that were read are TGTGCCAGCAGCTATAATCAGGGGTTCGATGAG. This translates into CASSYNQGFDE. The entire CDR3 protein reads CASSYNQGFDEQFF. Complete variable domain (other parts from reference TRBV7-6 and TRBJ2-1): GAGVSQSPRYKVTKRGQDVALRCDPISGHVSLYWYRQALGQGPEFLTYFNYEAQQDKSGLPNDRFSAERPEGSISTLTIQRTEQRDSAMYRCASSYNQGFDEQFFGPGTRLTVL.

There are a few counts of this clone. The sequenced fragment ends 3 residues before the CDR3 boundary, so the rest is inferred from the germline J gene. This chain joins TRBV19 and TRBJ2-7; TRBD2 might be the D (6 bases). The germline gives CDR1 LNHDA, CDR2 SQIVND (reference sequence). Trimming took off 4 bases at V and 2 bases at J, with 18 bases between the two ends. The length of the CDR3 is 16 residues. CDR3 DNA (partial): TGTGCCAGTAGTAGAATCCCCGGGACGGGGGCCTACGAG. It codes for CASSRIPGTGAYE. The whole CDR3 reads CASSRIPGTGAYEQYF.

This clone was observed many times. The sequenced fragment ends 3 residues before the CDR3 boundary, so the rest is inferred from the germline J gene. V is TRBV19 and J is TRBJ2-5; TRBD2 matches at 8 bases. With 3 bases clipped from V and 0 bases from J, the junction kept 9 bases outside the gene matches. There are 17 residues in the CDR3. The germline gives CDR1 LNHDA, CDR2 SQIVND (reference sequence). Partial CDR3 DNA: TGTGCCAGTAGTATCTCAGTAGCGGGACTGTACCAAGAGACC. Its protein is CASSISVAGLYQET. The whole CDR3 sequence is CASSISVAGLYQETQYF.

This clone was seen more than once but under ten times. The DNA ends 3 residues before the CDR3 does, and the rest of the CDR3 is filled in from the germline J gene. The rearrangement links TRBV7-2 to TRBJ1-6; TRBD1 might be the D (6 bases). The CDR3 runs 13 residues. Trimming pared 6 bases from V and 8 bases from J, leaving 11 bases between. Germline loops: CDR1 SGHTA, CDR2 FQGNSA. CDR3 DNA (partial): TGTGCCAGCAGTGATCAGGGGTATTCACCC. Translation: CASSDQGYSP. The whole CDR3 sequence is CASSDQGYSPLHF.

This clone rates as large. The read ends 3 residues before the CDR3 terminus; that terminus is restored from the germline J gene. The genes are TRBV5-6 and TRBJ2-3; D is undetermined. The ends were cut back, 2 bases at V and 6 bases at J, with 10 bases in the middle. Germline values: CDR1 SGHDT, CDR2 YYEEEE. The CDR3 has 13 amino acids. Partial CDR3 DNA: TGTGCCAGCAGCTTAAGGCCCGGGGATACG. Its translation: CASSLRPGDT. The entire CDR3 protein is CASSLRPGDTQYF.

Comments on this clone: The CDR3 end falls 3 residues outside the read, so it is completed with the germline J gene. The chain uses TRBV20-1 and TRBJ2-3, with no clear D. The length of the CDR3 is 12 residues. Trimming pared 6 bases from V and 4 bases from J, leaving 11 bases between. Germline values: CDR1 DFQATT, CDR2 SNEGSKA (reference sequence). The CDR3 sequence: CSARPLADTQYF. CDR3 bases read: TGCAGTGCCCGACCCCTAGCAGATACG.

This clone showed up many times. The CDR3 end lies 3 residues beyond the end of the read and is filled in from the germline J gene. The chain uses TRBV10-3 and TRBJ2-3; the match to TRBD2 covers 9 bases. V lost 3 bases and J lost 1; bases outside the gene matches: 2. Germline V lookup: CDR1 ENHRY, CDR2 SYGVKD. This CDR3 is built from 15 residues. The CDR3 region is CAISEGGRGTDTQYF. CDR3 DNA (partial): TGTGCCATCAGTGAAGGCGGGAGGGGCACAGATACG.

Regarding this clone: Read sequence stops 3 residues before the CDR3 end, and the germline J gene provides the missing end. The chain couples TRBV2 to TRBJ2-4; 10 bases line up with TRBD2. The CDR3 extends over 15 amino acids. Germline lookup yields CDR1 SNHLY and CDR2 FYNNEI. Losses at the gene ends were 5 bases for V and 0 bases for J; bases not matched to a gene: 1. The CDR3 DNA, read in part, is TGTGCCAGCAGTACTAGCGGGGTAGCCAAAAACATT. It is translated as CASSTSGVAKNI. The whole CDR3 is CASSTSGVAKNIQYF.

This clone was counted at least ten times. The CDR3 end lies 3 residues beyond the end of the read and is filled in from the germline J gene. V and J are TRBV5-1 and TRBJ2-7; TRBD2 aligns across 7 bases. Germline values: CDR1 SGHRS, CDR2 YFSETQ. After removal of 3 bases from V and 2 bases from J, the junction contained 11 bases not matched to a gene. The CDR3 is 16 residues long. The CDR3 DNA, read in part, is TGCGCCAGCAGCTGGGGGGGTCCCGAGGAAGCCTACGAG. It translates to CASSWGGPEEAYE. The CDR3 in its entirety is CASSWGGPEEAYEQYF.

This clone appeared a few times. The sequenced fragment ends 3 residues before the CDR3 boundary, so the rest is inferred from the germline J gene. The chain links TRBV7-9 to TRBJ2-1; D is perhaps TRBD2 (6 bases). The V and J ends lost 5 bases and 0 bases respectively, with 11 bases between them. This CDR3 is 15 amino acids long. Germline V CDR1 and CDR2: SEHNR, FQNEAQ (reference sequence). The CDR3 sequence: CASSPPGVSYNEQFF. The CDR3 bases that were read are TGTGCCAGCAGCCCGCCGGGGGTCTCCTACAATGAG.

This clone was detected a few times. The CDR3 extends 3 residues past the end of the read, so its final part is completed from the germline J gene. The sample has other DNA sequences that encode this CDR3 too. V is TRBV7-2 and J is TRBJ2-5; TRBD1 matches 8 bases. V lost 2 bases, J lost 7 bases, and 6 bases stayed unmatched. Germline CDR1 and CDR2: SGHTA and FQGNSA. The CDR3 is made up of 14 amino acids. The CDR3 sequence is CASSLTQGARTQYF. The sequenced CDR3 bases are TGTGCCAGCAGCTTAACCCAGGGGGCGCGGACC. Together with reference TRBV7-2 and TRBJ2-5, the CDR3 gives the full variable domain: GAGVSQSPSNKVTEKGKDVELRCDPISGHTALYWYRQSLGQGLEFLIYFQGNSAPDKSGLPSDRFSAERTGGSVSTLTIQRTQQEDSAVYLCASSLTQGARTQYFGPGTRLLVL.

This clone has ten or more counts. The read finishes 3 residues shy of the CDR3 end, and the germline J gene is used to complete it. V is TRBV18 and J is TRBJ2-7; 11 positions match TRBD1. V was clipped by 0 bases and J by 2 bases; unmatched bases: 0. Per germline, CDR1 KGHSH and CDR2 LQKENI. The length of the CDR3 is 15 residues. CDR3 region: CASSPPGQGAYEQYF. The covered CDR3 bases are TGTGCCAGCTCACCACCGGGACAGGGGGCCTACGAG.

This clone was recorded a few times. The CDR3 end lies 3 residues beyond the end of the read and is filled in from the germline J gene. The chain recombines TRBV7-9 with TRBJ1-1, with D tentatively TRBD1 (5 bases). The CDR3 has 14 amino acids. Deletions cut 0 bases from V and 2 bases from J, with 7 bases between. Germline values: CDR1 SEHNR, CDR2 FQNEAQ (reference sequence). The sequenced CDR3 bases are TGTGCCAGCAGCTTAGCAGGGGATAACACTGAA. This sequence encodes CASSLAGDNTE. In full, the CDR3 is CASSLAGDNTEAFF.

The CDR3 bases that were read are TGTGCCAGCAGCTTAGAGGTAGGGGCTTACAATGAG. It specifies CASSLEVGAYNE. The whole CDR3 sequence reads CASSLEVGAYNEQFF. The V and J genes are TRBV11-2 and TRBJ2-1; D possibly corresponds to TRBD1 (5 bases). The read terminates 3 residues ahead of where the CDR3 ends, so the germline J gene completes it. Germline values: CDR1 SGHAT, CDR2 FQNNGV. The CDR3 totals 15 residues. V lost 0 bases to trimming and J lost 4 bases, with 10 bases between them.

In its sample, this clone was seen a few times. Read sequence stops 3 residues before the CDR3 end, and the germline J gene provides the missing end. The genes are TRBV18 and TRBJ2-7; TRBD2 matches 11 bases. The CDR3 is 15 amino acids. V was clipped by 2 bases and J by 5 bases; unmatched bases: 5. Germline loops: CDR1 KGHSH, CDR2 LQKENI. The covered CDR3 bases are TGTGCCAGCTCACCATCGGCTAGCGGGAGGAACGAG. Its protein is CASSPSASGRNE. The whole CDR3 sequence reads CASSPSASGRNEQYF.

This clone was found many times. The read stops 3 residues short of the end of the CDR3; the missing end is completed from the germline J gene. The V call is TRBV19, the J call TRBJ2-2; the match to TRBD2 covers 11 bases. Trimming at V came to 4 bases and at J to 7 bases, leaving 5 bases not matched to a gene. The CDR3 has 15 residues. Germline CDR1 and CDR2: LNHDA and SQIVND (reference sequence). The CDR3 is CASSKTSGAVGELFF. The CDR3 DNA, read in part, is TGTGCCAGTAGTAAGACTAGCGGGGCGGTCGGGGAG.

This clone was counted a few times. The sequenced fragment ends 3 residues before the CDR3 boundary, so the rest is inferred from the germline J gene. V is TRBV7-9 and J is TRBJ2-2; the D is unclear. V shed 5 bases and J shed 7 bases, with 11 bases lying between them. Germline V gene lookup returns CDR1 SEHNR and CDR2 FQNEAQ (reference sequence). This CDR3 is built from 13 residues. The sequenced part of the CDR3 DNA is TGTGCCAGCAGCCTCCGGGTAGGCGGGGAG. Protein product: CASSLRVGGE. The CDR3 in its entirety is CASSLRVGGELFF. Looking up the rest from reference TRBV7-9 and TRBJ2-2 gives the full variable domain: DTGVSQNPRHKITKRGQNVTFRCDPISEHNRLYWYRQTLGQGPEFLTYFQNEAQLEKSRLLSDRFSAERPKGSFSTLEIQRTEQGDSAMYLCASSLRVGGELFFGEGSRLTVL.

To note about this clone: Read sequence stops 3 residues before the CDR3 end, and the germline J gene provides the missing end. This chain links TRBV2 with TRBJ2-3; 14 positions match TRBD2. The germline gives CDR1 SNHLY, CDR2 FYNNEI. Unmatched junction bases numbered 8, after V lost 6 bases and J lost 3 bases. This CDR3 spans 17 amino acids. CDR3 bases read: TGTGCCAGCAGGGCGGGACTAGCGGGGGTAAGGACAGATACG. Protein: CASRAGLAGVRTDT. The full CDR3 is CASRAGLAGVRTDTQYF.

Only a few counts were recorded for this clone. The CDR3 sequence is CASSVSVSYNEQFF. The CDR3 bases that were read are TGCGCCAGCAGTGTGTCCGTCTCCTACAATGAG. The chain has TRBV10-2 and TRBJ2-1; D is unclear. The read comes to an end 3 residues before the CDR3 does, leaving the germline J gene to fill in the end. The V gene's germline CDR1 is WSHSY and CDR2 SAAADI. Trimming took 4 bases from V and 0 from J, leaving 7 bases between them. CDR3 length: 14 residues.

This clone was detected only a few times. Read sequence stops 3 residues before the CDR3 end, and the germline J gene provides the missing end. The V gene is TRBV20-1, the J gene TRBJ1-2; D uncertain. The CDR3 length is 13 residues. The germline V and J ends were trimmed by 5 bases and 3 bases, with 13 bases remaining between them. The germline V gene has CDR1 DFQATT and CDR2 SNEGSKA (reference sequence). CDR3 sequence reads: CSAVAAVHYGYTF. CDR3 DNA, as far as it was read: TGCAGTGCTGTGGCTGCTGTTCACTATGGC.

This clone was picked up a small number of times. The missing CDR3 end, 3 residues past where the read stops, is filled in from the germline J gene. The chain carries TRBV7-2 and TRBJ2-7; 8 bases fit TRBD2. J lost 5 bases, V lost 2 bases, and 5 bases had no gene match. The V gene's germline CDR1 is SGHTA and CDR2 FQGNSA. CDR3 length equals 14 residues. The chain's CDR3 is CASSLKAGEHEQYF. The part of the CDR3 DNA that was read is TGTGCCAGCAGCTTAAAAGCGGGAGAACACGAG.